This TCR beta chain was captured in a study of response to subunit inactivated influenza vaccine (dated by TCRdb to the late 2010s). A note on the overall study: The study used deep quantitative T cell receptor repertoire profiling to track responses to a trivalent subunit inactivated influenza vaccine. Overall results and qualifications from the work: The authors proposed that each seasonal influenza vaccination may bring in only a limited number of new T cells.

Library preparation used RT-PCR. The listed sequencing device is Illumina HiSeq 2500. Through fastp at Q25 and MiXCR, TCRdb rebuilt clones from the public reads, retaining in-frame beta chains. Every distinct CDR3 protein forms one entry, paired with its most common genes and DNA. Across this sample there are 400,000 to 650,000 distinct CDR3 sequences, with about 7.2% seen only once. The ten largest clonotypes hold around 14% of the sample. In this sample, this clonotype turned up a few times. The specificity of this receptor is unknown. Per-base quality was not reported, and no clone a single base away is much larger than it. Based on the germline V gene, the CDR1 and CDR2 sequences are MNHEY and SVGAGI. The CDR3 runs 15 residues from the cysteine to the phenylalanine. Only the CDR3 portion is preserved as DNA: 45 bases, with reading frame beginning at the first base. V and J are truncated by 2 bases and 2 bases respectively, leaving an intervening sequence of 12 bases.

The sequence was obtained from a man aged 45 to 70 who received an inactivated influenza vaccine. Donor details come from another sample of the same person, matched by shared clones. The source material was PBMCs from blood, sampled less than 30 months after vaccination. This receptor chain uses TRBV6-5 and TRBJ1-1; no D gene can be assigned with confidence. The sequenced DNA: TGTGCCAGCAGTTACGACGCCAGGTTAAACACTGAAGCTTTCTTT. It codes for CASSYDARLNTEAFF.